What follows are 20 T cell receptor beta chains derived from one specimen sequenced in a study of early T cells in non-severe SARS-CoV-2 infection. TCRdb used MiXCR to reprocess the 5' RACE reads, holding one entry per CDR3 protein. The table shows approximately 70,000 distinct CDR3 sequences, with more than 8.5% occurring only once. The material was whole blood, obtained at baseline. These receptors all stem from an adult who was a healthcare worker with PCR-confirmed SARS-CoV-2 infection or an uninfected control (not recorded which).

V is TRBV3-1 and J is TRBJ2-1; the match to TRBD1 covers 8 bases. This CDR3 region has 18 residues. Germline V lookup: CDR1 LGHDT, CDR2 YNNKEL (reference sequence). The trim removed 4 bases at V and 4 bases at J, leaving 15 bases unmatched. CDR3 sequence: CASSPVVGQERRYNEQFF. CDR3 DNA: TGTGCCAGCAGCCCAGTAGTGGGACAGGAGAGACGATACAATGAGCAGTTCTTC.

This clonotype has more than one count but fewer than ten. The CDR3 is CASSPGLHSNQPQHF. The CDR3 region has the DNA TGTGCCAGCAGTCCTGGACTCCATAGCAATCAGCCCCAGCATTTT. The gene calls are TRBV2 and TRBJ1-5; unclear D gene. The germline CDR1 and CDR2 sequences are SNHLY and FYNNEI. Trimming pared 5 bases from V and 0 bases from J, leaving 11 bases between. The CDR3 is made up of 15 amino acids. Full variable domain (rest looked up from reference TRBV2 and TRBJ1-5): EPEVTQTPSHQVTQMGQEVILRCVPISNHLYFYWYRQILGQKVEFLVSFYNNEISEKSEIFDDQFSVERPDGSNFTLKIRSTKLEDSAMYFCASSPGLHSNQPQHFGDGTRLSIL.

The rearrangement links TRBV10-3 to TRBJ1-5; D is undetermined. Looked up from germline, CDR1 is ENHRY and CDR2 is SYGVKD. This CDR3 contains 13 residues. V gave up 6 bases and J gave up 9 bases, with 15 bases separating them. CDR3 loop: CAIRDPGKWPQHF. The CDR3 nucleotides are TGTGCCATCAGGGACCCTGGGAAATGGCCCCAGCATTTT.

This clonotype was observed at least ten times. DNA of the CDR3: TGTGCCACCAGCAGAGAACCAGGACTAGCCAAAAACATTCAGTACTTC. This encodes CATSREPGLAKNIQYF. The rearrangement joins TRBV15 to TRBJ2-4, with D possibly matching TRBD2 (5 bases). Trimming shortened V by 0 bases and J by 0 bases, and 9 bases separated the two germline ends. Germline assignment: CDR1 LNHNV and CDR2 YYDKDF (reference sequence). The CDR3 is 16 amino acids.

This clonotype has at least ten counts. The chain recombines TRBV28 with TRBJ1-2, with 7 positions matching TRBD1. Germline CDR1 MDHEN, CDR2 SYDVKM. Trimming at V came to 7 bases and at J to 3 bases, leaving 8 bases not matched to a gene. There are 14 residues in the CDR3. CDR3 loop: CASTEGTDYYGYTF. CDR3 coding DNA: TGTGCCAGCACCGAAGGGACAGATTACTATGGCTACACCTTC.

The genes are TRBV6-5 and TRBJ2-7, with 10 bases fitting TRBD2. There are 15 residues in the CDR3. The germline CDR1 and CDR2 sequences are MNHEY and SVGAGI. V trimming: 4 bases; J trimming: 1 base; junction bases outside the gene matches: 4. CDR3 DNA: TGTGCCAGCAGTTCGGGGACTAGCGAGTCCTACGAGCAGTACTTC. Its protein product is CASSSGTSESYEQYF.

This clonotype was counted a few times. The chain recombines TRBV2 with TRBJ1-5, with a tentative D call TRBD1 (5 bases). The germline V gene has CDR1 SNHLY and CDR2 FYNNEI. The CDR3 has 12 residues. Trimming pared 7 bases from V and 11 bases from J, leaving 15 bases between. The CDR3 here is CASNGPEGAQHF. The CDR3 DNA follows: TGTGCCAGCAACGGGCCGGAAGGGGCCCAGCATTTT.

The chain is built from TRBV20-1 and TRBJ2-1; the D gene is possibly TRBD2 (5 bases). CDR3 length: 12 amino acids. Trimming stripped 3 bases from V and 5 bases from J, with 8 bases between. Germline V gives CDR1 DFQATT, CDR2 SNEGSKA (reference sequence). The DNA of the CDR3 is TGCAGTGCTAGGAGGGCCGACAATGAGCAGTTCTTC. This translates into CSARRADNEQFF.

This clonotype has at least ten counts. The chain uses TRBV5-6 and TRBJ2-7, with D perhaps matching TRBD1 (6 bases). The CDR3 sequence is 14 residues long. CDR1 and CDR2 from the germline V gene are SGHDT and YYEEEE. V gave up 4 bases and J gave up 4 bases, with 15 bases separating them. CDR3 sequence reads: CASSPTGIRYEQYF. Here the CDR3 DNA reads TGTGCCAGCAGCCCGACAGGAATTCGTTACGAGCAGTACTTC.

This clonotype showed up many times. The chain is built from TRBV7-2 and TRBJ2-6; 7 bases are shared with TRBD1. V trimming: 5 bases; J trimming: 0 bases; junction bases outside the gene matches: 1. The germline gives CDR1 SGHTA, CDR2 FQGNSA. The CDR3 is made up of 15 amino acids. CDR3: CASSRQGSGANVLTF. DNA of the CDR3: TGTGCCAGCAGCCGACAGGGCTCTGGGGCCAACGTCCTGACTTTC.

The chain is built from TRBV7-9 and TRBJ2-2; the D gene is possibly TRBD2 (5 bases). The germline V gene encodes CDR1 SEHNR and CDR2 FQNEAQ (reference sequence). The length of the CDR3 is 16 residues. Trimming shortened V by 5 bases and J by 1 base, and 14 bases separated the two germline ends. The CDR3 sequence is CASSRSAAGNTGELFF. In DNA form, the CDR3 reads TGTGCCAGCAGCCGCTCTGCGGCGGGGAACACCGGGGAGCTGTTTTTT.

This clonotype was observed many times. The gene calls are TRBV4-3 and TRBJ1-1, with D uncertain. The CDR3 covers 16 residues. Germline V CDR1 and CDR2: LGHNA, YSLEER. Deletions cut 4 bases from V and 8 bases from J, with 23 bases between. CDR3 DNA: TGCGCCAGCAGCCCAGGTCTCTTGGGGTACTCTCACGAAGCTTTCTTT. This codes for CASSPGLLGYSHEAFF.

This chain uses TRBV12-3 or TRBV12-4 with TRBJ1-3; tentative D call: TRBD1 (5 bases). The length of the CDR3 is 14 residues. Trimming cost V 5 bases and J 6 bases, with 14 bases left between them. The CDR3 nucleotides read TGTGCCAGCAGTCCGGGGGGGAGCGCAAACACCATATATTTT. Translating gives CASSPGGSANTIYF.

The sample holds a few counts of this clonotype. The chain joins TRBV7-9 to TRBJ2-2; 9 nucleotides align to TRBD2. This CDR3 has 16 residues. Germline V lookup: CDR1 SEHNR, CDR2 FQNEAQ (reference sequence). V shed 0 bases and J 3 bases; nucleotides not matched to a gene: 2. The CDR3, as DNA: TGTGCCAGCAGCTTAGCCCTAGCGGGATACACCGGGGAGCTGTTTTTT. Its protein is CASSLALAGYTGELFF.

This clonotype was seen many times. This chain uses TRBV29-1 with TRBJ2-7; a weak D match, TRBD2 (5 bases). Looked up from germline, CDR1 is SQVTM and CDR2 is ANQGSEA. The CDR3 has 13 amino acids. Trimming left V 1 base short and J 2 bases short, with 9 bases between. The DNA of the CDR3 is TGCAGCGTTGAAGGCGGGTCAGCCTACGAGCAGTACTTC. This gives the protein CSVEGGSAYEQYF.

This clonotype was seen only a few times. V and J are TRBV7-9 and TRBJ2-5; D unclear. The CDR3 is 15 amino acids. V shed 3 bases and J shed 5 bases, with 16 bases lying between them. CDR1 is SEHNR, CDR2 FQNEAQ, per germline (reference sequence). In DNA form, the CDR3 reads TGTGCCAGCAGCTTTAGGTCCCCTTCGCGGGAGACCCAGTACTTC. This translates into CASSFRSPSRETQYF. Supplemented by reference TRBV7-9 and TRBJ2-5, the full variable domain reads DTGVSQNPRHKITKRGQNVTFRCDPISEHNRLYWYRQTLGQGPEFLTYFQNEAQLEKSRLLSDRFSAERPKGSFSTLEIQRTEQGDSAMYLCASSFRSPSRETQYFGPGTRLLVL.

Ten or more counts support this clonotype. The V and J genes are TRBV5-1 and TRBJ2-2; D gene ambiguous. With 0 bases removed from V and 4 bases from J, the gap between germline ends came to 4 bases. Looked up from germline, CDR1 is SGHRS and CDR2 is YFSETQ. This CDR3 comprises 13 residues. CDR3 loop: CASSLDATGELFF. The DNA for the CDR3 is TGCGCCAGCAGCTTGGACGCCACCGGGGAGCTGTTTTTT.

Details on this clonotype: It may be a read error: a sequence one base away is much more abundant. The genes are TRBV30 and TRBJ1-2; maybe TRBD1 (5 bases). CDR1 is GTSNPN and CDR2 is SVGIG in the germline V gene (reference sequence). The CDR3 is 13 residues long. CDR3 loop: CARSVLGRGGYTF. The CDR3 coding sequence is TGTGCCCGGAGTGTACTGGGAAGGGGTGGCTACACCTTC.

The chain carries TRBV6-4 and TRBJ2-1; TRBD1 is a possible D gene (5 bases). The V end lost 6 bases, the J end lost 0 bases, and 9 bases lay between the germline ends. CDR1 MRHNA and CDR2 SNTAGT come from the germline V gene. This CDR3 spans 14 amino acids. The CDR3, as DNA: TGTGCCAGCAGACAGGCCAGCTCCTACAATGAGCAGTTCTTC. Translated: CASRQASSYNEQFF.

The chain is built from TRBV3-1 and TRBJ2-7, with D perhaps matching TRBD1 (5 bases). CDR1 and CDR2 from the germline V gene are LGHDT and YNNKEL (reference sequence). The CDR3 has 14 amino acids. V was shortened by 0 bases and J by 5 bases, with 11 bases between the two germline ends. CDR3 loop: CASSQDMTVHEQYF. As DNA, the CDR3 is TGTGCCAGCAGCCAAGATATGACAGTCCACGAGCAGTACTTC.